The 8 T cell receptor beta chains presented below share a single source sample, sequenced in a study of cytomegalovirus exposure and HLA in healthy donors. With 60 Vbeta and 13 Jbeta primers, the PCR was carried out. Sequenced by immunoSEQ multiplex PCR; TCRdb stores in-frame clones only, minus some. Among some 180,000 clones listed, around 80% were seen once. Input material: PBMCs. These receptors came from a male donor in good health and CMV-seronegative.

The gene calls are TRBV5-6 and TRBJ1-4, with 7 bases matching TRBD1. Per germline, CDR1 SGHDT and CDR2 YYEEEE. V lost 5 bases, J lost 8 bases, and 12 bases stayed unmatched. This CDR3 is built from 15 residues. For the CDR3, the DNA is TGTGCCAGCAGTCAAAACAGGGGCAGGTTGGAAAAACTGTTTTTT. Protein product: CASSQNRGRLEKLFF. The whole variable domain, remainder taken from reference TRBV5-6 and TRBJ1-4, is DAGVTQSPTHLIKTRGQQVTLRCSPKSGHDTVSWYQQALGQGPQFIFQYYEEEERQRGNFPDRFSGHQFPNYSSELNVNALLLGDSALYLCASSQNRGRLEKLFFGSGTQLSVL.

The genes are TRBV9 and TRBJ1-2, with TRBD1 identical over 10 bases. J lost 1 base, V lost 0 bases, and 3 bases had no gene match. Per the germline V gene, CDR1 is SGDLS and CDR2 is YYNGEE. This CDR3 comprises 16 residues. The CDR3 protein is CASSVVTGGLNYGYTF. The CDR3 DNA sequence: TGTGCCAGCAGCGTAGTGACAGGGGGCCTTAACTATGGCTACACCTTC. Variable domain in full (rest from reference TRBV9 and TRBJ1-2): DSGVTQTPKHLITATGQRVTLRCSPRSGDLSVYWYQQSLDQGLQFLIQYYNGEERAKGNILERFSAQQFPDLHSELNLSSLELGDSALYFCASSVVTGGLNYGYTFGSGTRLTVV.

The CDR3 loop reads CASSQDLTGKKAGELFF. The CDR3 DNA is TGCGCCAGCAGCCAAGATTTAACAGGGAAGAAGGCCGGGGAGCTGTTTTTT. The chain has TRBV4-1 and TRBJ2-2; possible D gene TRBD1, 6 bases. Trimming took off 0 bases at V and 6 bases at J, with 17 bases between the two ends. This CDR3 is 17 amino acids long. Germline loops: CDR1 MGHRA, CDR2 YSYEKL.

V and J are TRBV7-9 and TRBJ2-2; maybe TRBD1 (6 bases). The germline V gene has CDR1 SEHNR and CDR2 FQNEAQ (reference sequence). Trimming took off 2 bases at V and 7 bases at J, with 14 bases between the two ends. This CDR3 comprises 15 residues. CDR3 amino acids: CASSLRAGAGGELFF. CDR3 sequence (DNA): TGTGCCAGCAGCTTACGCGCAGGGGCGGGCGGGGAGCTGTTTTTT.

This clone has only one observation. The chain is built from TRBV6-6 and TRBJ1-3; D unclear. Per germline, CDR1 MNHNY and CDR2 SVGAGI (reference sequence). CDR3 length: 14 amino acids. Trimming pared 8 bases from V and 1 base from J, leaving 12 bases between. DNA for the CDR3: TGTGCCAGCTCACTACCGGTGTCTGGAAACACCATATATTTT. Translating gives CASSLPVSGNTIYF.

This chain connects TRBV5-1 to TRBJ1-4, with D possibly matching TRBD1 (5 bases). Germline assignment: CDR1 SGHRS and CDR2 YFSETQ. V was pared by 5 bases and J by 2 bases, with 10 bases between. The CDR3 contains 14 residues. CDR3 loop: CASSPTGTNEKLFF. In DNA, the CDR3 is TGCGCCAGCAGTCCTACAGGTACTAATGAAAAACTGTTTTTT.

This chain connects TRBV28 to TRBJ1-2; D perhaps matches TRBD1 (6 bases). The V and J ends lost 5 bases and 4 bases respectively, with 32 bases between them. Germline values: CDR1 MDHEN, CDR2 SYDVKM. The CDR3 has 20 residues. The DNA of the CDR3 is TGTGCCAGCAGTCAATTACAGGGTGCACCTTGGGGTCGTTCTCTCTATGGCTACACCTTC. This codes for CASSQLQGAPWGRSLYGYTF.

V gene TRBV13 combines with J gene TRBJ2-3; no definite D call. Germline V gene data show CDR1 as PRHDT and CDR2 as FYEKMQ (reference sequence). Trimming removed 2 bases at V and 5 bases at J, with 14 bases between. This CDR3 has 15 amino acids. CDR3 residues: CASSLYSALVDTQYF. CDR3 nucleotide sequence: TGTGCCAGCAGCTTATACTCCGCGCTGGTAGATACGCAGTATTTT.